What follows are 16 T cell receptor beta chains derived from one specimen sequenced in a study of beta chain features in type 1 diabetes. Every bit of the isolated RNA underwent reverse transcription, so sequencing read expressed TCRB transcripts. Only in-frame clones appear in the TCRdb table, and some are missing; sequencing was by immunoSEQ multiplex PCR. The profile shows around 280,000 clones, about 15% of them singletons. Study findings and constraints: Shortening that was moderate but significant affected the TCRB CDR3s of Type 1 diabetes patients in all four CD4+ subsets.

These receptors have no known antigen. Specimen: naive CD4+ T cells from blood. These receptors all come from a man in his late teens or twenties with type 1 diabetes.

The genes are TRBV9 and TRBJ2-6; no clear D gene. CDR3 length: 15 amino acids. The V end was cut by 1 base, the J end by 0 bases, with 5 bases between. In germline, CDR1 is SGDLS, CDR2 YYNGEE. The CDR3 DNA sequence: TGTGCCAGCAGCGTATCTAGCTCTGGGGCCAACGTCCTGACTTTC. Its translation is CASSVSSSGANVLTF.

The J gene is TRBJ1-5, the V gene TRBV19; maybe TRBD1 (5 bases). The CDR3 loop spans 17 amino acids. V was shortened by 4 bases and J by 0 bases, with 16 bases between the two germline ends. Germline CDR1 LNHDA, CDR2 SQIVND (reference sequence). DNA of the CDR3: TGTGCCAGTAGTACCTCCGTAGGGGCCTCTAGCAATCAGCCCCAGCATTTT. Protein sequence: CASSTSVGASSNQPQHF.

The J gene is TRBJ1-1, the V gene TRBV5-1; TRBD1 matches 9 bases. Germline assignment: CDR1 SGHRS and CDR2 YFSETQ. The CDR3 has 12 amino acids. V shed 4 bases, J shed 7 bases, and the junction held 2 bases outside the gene matches. This CDR3 is CASSPDRGEAFF. CDR3 nucleotides: TGCGCCAGCAGCCCGGACAGGGGTGAAGCTTTCTTT.

This clone was detected a few times. The rearrangement uses TRBV4-2 and TRBJ2-7; D is unclear. The V gene's germline CDR1 is LGHNA and CDR2 YNFKEQ. The V and J ends lost 0 bases and 0 bases respectively, with 9 bases between them. The CDR3 covers 15 residues. The DNA for the CDR3 is TGTGCCAGCAGCCAAGAGCGGATTTACTCCTACGAGCAGTACTTC. This encodes CASSQERIYSYEQYF.

This chain uses TRBV7-9 with TRBJ1-5, with a tentative D call TRBD1 (5 bases). Looked up from germline, CDR1 is SEHNR and CDR2 is FQNEAQ (reference sequence). This CDR3 contains 13 residues. The V and J ends lost 5 bases and 5 bases respectively, with 10 bases between them. The DNA of the CDR3 is TGTGCCAGCAGCCAGGGTCGGGATCAGCCCCAGCATTTT. Translated: CASSQGRDQPQHF.

This clone has a handful of counts. This chain connects TRBV7-2 to TRBJ2-5; TRBD2 aligns across 10 bases. Trimming cost V 3 bases and J 4 bases; bases outside gene matches: 8. Germline V lookup: CDR1 SGHTA, CDR2 FQGNSA. CDR3 length: 16 residues. The CDR3 coding sequence is TGTGCCAGCAGCTTTCAGATCACTAGCGGGGCAGAGACCCAGTACTTC. This gives the protein CASSFQITSGAETQYF.

The CDR3 DNA reads as TGTGCCAGCAGCCAGGCCTACACCGGGGAGCTGTTTTTT. This encodes CASSQAYTGELFF. This chain connects TRBV14 to TRBJ2-2; no clear D. The length of the CDR3 is 13 residues. V was trimmed by 3 bases and J by 3 bases, leaving 5 bases between them. Germline lookup yields CDR1 SGHDN and CDR2 FVKESK.

This clone occurred a few times. The rearrangement uses TRBV5-1 and TRBJ2-1; tentative D call: TRBD2 (6 bases). Trimming shortened V by 0 bases and J by 3 bases, and 10 bases separated the two germline ends. The CDR3 is 15 residues long. Germline lookup yields CDR1 SGHRS and CDR2 YFSETQ. The CDR3 sequence is CASSLAVAVYNEQFF. CDR3 DNA: TGCGCCAGCAGCTTGGCGGTAGCGGTCTACAATGAGCAGTTCTTC.

V and J are TRBV19 and TRBJ2-1; possibly TRBD2 for D (6 bases). This CDR3 spans 16 amino acids. The germline V and J ends were trimmed by 7 bases and 3 bases, with 19 bases remaining between them. CDR1 and CDR2 from the germline V gene are LNHDA and SQIVND (reference sequence). The CDR3 nucleotides are TGTGCCAGTAATCCTACCGGCGGGGTATACTACAATGAGCAGTTCTTC. Its protein product is CASNPTGGVYYNEQFF.

The V and J genes are TRBV6-6 and TRBJ1-1; D gene ambiguous. CDR3 length: 15 amino acids. Between the trimmed V and J ends, which lost 0 bases and 4 bases, there was a span of 12 bases. Germline values: CDR1 MNHNY, CDR2 SVGAGI (reference sequence). The DNA of the CDR3 is TGTGCCAGCAGTTACTCTTCTAGTTTGGCCACTGAAGCTTTCTTT. Amino acid sequence: CASSYSSSLATEAFF.

This clone has just a few counts. The chain recombines TRBV4-1 with TRBJ2-1, with 13 bases that match TRBD2. The CDR3 has 17 residues. Trimming took 0 bases from V and 8 from J; bases not matched to a gene: 7. CDR1 MGHRA and CDR2 YSYEKL come from the germline V gene. DNA of the CDR3: TGCGCCAGCAGCCAAGATCTCCGGACTAGCGGGAGTGATGAGCAGTTCTTC. This gives the protein CASSQDLRTSGSDEQFF.

This rearrangement joins TRBV5-4 to TRBJ2-2; 7 bases line up with TRBD1. This CDR3 has 15 amino acids. With V trimmed by 1 base and J by 2 bases, 2 bases remained unmatched. Germline-derived CDR1 and CDR2 are SGHNT and YYREEE (reference sequence). This chain's CDR3 is CASSLQGGNTGELFF. The CDR3 DNA follows: TGTGCCAGCAGCTTGCAAGGGGGCAACACCGGGGAGCTGTTTTTT.

This chain joins TRBV19 and TRBJ2-2, with no clear D. Germline V lookup: CDR1 LNHDA, CDR2 SQIVND (reference sequence). V was clipped by 6 bases and J by 1 base, with 6 bases between them. The CDR3 loop spans 13 amino acids. The CDR3 sequence is CASRAGNTGELFF. CDR3 sequence (DNA): TGTGCCAGTAGGGCAGGGAACACCGGGGAGCTGTTTTTT.

This clone was found a few times. V and J are TRBV2 and TRBJ2-3; no clear D. The V gene's germline CDR1 is SNHLY and CDR2 FYNNEI. V was cut by 7 bases and J by 4 bases, with 9 bases left in between. The CDR3 runs to 12 residues. The CDR3 nucleotides read TGTGCCAGCATGAGGCTAGCAGATACGCAGTATTTT. Translated, it gives CASMRLADTQYF.

This clone showed up just a few times. The V call is TRBV4-2, the J call TRBJ2-1; D is undetermined. V shed 0 bases and J shed 0 bases, with 6 bases lying between them. The germline gives CDR1 LGHNA, CDR2 YNFKEQ. The CDR3 is 15 amino acids. CDR3 region: CASSQEVSSYNEQFF. The CDR3 nucleotides are TGTGCCAGCAGCCAAGAGGTGAGCTCCTACAATGAGCAGTTCTTC.

This clone was detected only a few times. The rearrangement uses TRBV5-1 and TRBJ2-3; 9 bases are shared with TRBD2. The V and J ends lost 1 base and 5 bases, in that order; junction bases with no gene match: 8. Germline V gene data show CDR1 as SGHRS and CDR2 as YFSETQ. CDR3 length equals 16 residues. Here the CDR3 DNA reads TGCGCCAGCAGCTTGCCGTTGCGGGAGGGCGGAGATACGCAGTATTTT. It encodes CASSLPLREGGDTQYF. Using reference TRBV5-1 and TRBJ2-3 for the parts outside the CDR3, the full variable domain is KAGVTQTPRYLIKTRGQQVTLSCSPISGHRSVSWYQQTPGQGLQFLFEYFSETQRNKGNFPGRFSGRQFSNSRSEMNVSTLELGDSALYLCASSLPLREGGDTQYFGPGTRLTVL.